This T cell receptor (beta chain) was sequenced in a study of identifying expanded T cells in peripheral blood. General observations from the study: Variance in clone template counts between two-week samples significantly increased with total template count across all healthy donors. Approximately 1.1 clones differed between technical replicates, versus approximately 17 and 20 over time.

The CDR3 has 18 residues. The germline V and J ends were trimmed by 5 bases and 4 bases, with 23 bases remaining between them. The germline gives CDR1 SGHTA, CDR2 FQGNSA. Concerning this clone: Its antigen is not identified.

The assay was immunoSEQ multiplex PCR, and TCRdb's table has in-frame clones only and misses some. In the table there are about 78,000 clones, 84% of which are singletons. The specimen sequenced was blood. The chain recombines TRBV7-2 with TRBJ2-2, with D perhaps TRBD1 (5 bases). The TCR sequence derives from a person between 18 and 75 years old in good health. The CDR3 bases are TGTGCCAGCAGCCTTGAAAAAACGACAGCCCATCTCACCGGGGAGCTGTTTTTT. Its protein product is CASSLEKTTAHLTGELFF. The whole variable domain, filled in from reference TRBV7-2 and TRBJ2-2, reads GAGVSQSPSNKVTEKGKDVELRCDPISGHTALYWYRQSLGQGLEFLIYFQGNSAPDKSGLPSDRFSAERTGGSVSTLTIQRTQQEDSAVYLCASSLEKTTAHLTGELFFGEGSRLTVL.